The TCR beta chain described here comes from a study of T and B cells in COVID-19 patients. About the research overall: Blood was sampled from COVID-19 patients who were either actively infected or recovered.

This clonotype is deemed medium-sized. The CDR3 loop spans 16 amino acids. Germline V CDR1 and CDR2: SGHNT, YYREEE (reference sequence). Trimming cost V 3 bases and J 0 bases, with 13 bases left between them. TRB rearrangements were amplified by multiplex PCR with BIOMED2 TRB-A/B primers. TCRdb passed the multiplex PCR reads through MiXCR, listing each CDR3 protein once. The data hold more than 3,500 distinct CDR3 sequences, with around 25% observed a single time. From blood, about 240-550 ng of genomic DNA served as TRB template. This TCR came from a human donor with active COVID-19. Sequences were obtained from blood. This chain links TRBV5-4 with TRBJ1-3; a possible D gene is TRBD1 (5 bases). CDR3 in amino acids: CASSSDNRISGNTIYF. The CDR3, as DNA: TGTGCCAGCAGCTCGGACAACCGCATCTCTGGAAACACCATATATTTT.